Below, 5 T cell receptor beta chains from the same sample are listed, as sequenced in a study of T cells after yellow fever vaccination. TCRdb analysed the 5' RACE reads with MiXCR anew, one entry per CDR3 protein. The sample records approximately 110,000 distinct CDR3 sequences, 7.4% being singletons. The sequencing used CD4+ T cells sorted from PBMCs, collected around 10 days after the first yellow fever vaccination. The receptors shown here come from a man aged 18 to 30 who received the YFV17D yellow fever vaccine.

This clonotype was seen ten or more times. CDR3 in DNA: TGTGCCAGCAGCCAAGGCGGGGGTACCGCTGCACCCCTCCACTTT. Its translation is CASSQGGGTAAPLHF. J is TRBJ1-6 and V is TRBV3-1; perhaps TRBD1 as D (5 bases). Trimming shortened V by 1 base and J by 11 bases, and 15 bases separated the two germline ends. This CDR3 has 15 amino acids. Germline V CDR1 and CDR2: LGHDT, YNNKEL (reference sequence).

Points on this clonotype: Possible read error: a much larger clone is one base away. The chain joins TRBV4-3 to TRBJ2-7; TRBD1 matches at 9 bases. CDR1 and CDR2 from the germline V gene are LGHNA and YSLEER. V trimming: 4 bases; J trimming: 0 bases; junction bases outside the gene matches: 4. The CDR3 totals 15 residues. The CDR3 region has the DNA TGCGCCAGCAGCCTCCGACAGGGGGGCTCCTACGAGCAGTACTTC. Translated, it gives CASSLRQGGSYEQYF.

This clonotype occurred many times. The CDR3 loop is CASSHSWDDVGYTF. The CDR3 DNA sequence: TGTGCCAGCAGCCATTCCTGGGATGACGTTGGCTACACCTTC. This chain links TRBV3-1 with TRBJ1-2; no reliable D call. The CDR3 contains 14 residues. V lost 3 bases and J 7 bases, leaving 15 bases between the germline ends. Germline CDR1 reads LGHDT; CDR2 reads YNNKEL (reference sequence).

This clonotype was seen a few times. For the CDR3, the DNA is TGTGCCAGCACCTCCGACAGGGGAAGGGAGACCCAGTACTTC. Its translation: CASTSDRGRETQYF. The J gene is TRBJ2-5, the V gene TRBV6-2 or TRBV6-3; 8 nucleotides line up with TRBD1. The V gene's germline CDR1 is MNHEY and CDR2 SVGEGT. This CDR3 region has 14 residues. V lost 7 bases, J lost 5 bases, and 9 bases stayed unmatched.

This clonotype was picked up one time. A much larger clone sits a single nucleotide away, making a read error possible. J is TRBJ2-2 and V is TRBV15; TRBD1 aligns across 7 bases. V lost 2 bases to trimming and J lost 1 base; unmatched junction nucleotides: 4. The CDR3 covers 16 residues. Germline loops: CDR1 LNHNV, CDR2 YYDKDF (reference sequence). The CDR3 DNA sequence: TGTGCCACCAGCAGAAACAGGGGTAGGAACACCGGGGAGCTGTTTTTT. Translation: CATSRNRGRNTGELFF.